This is a list of T cell receptor beta chains from one sample in a study of cytomegalovirus exposure and HLA in healthy donors. Assay: immunoSEQ multiplex PCR; the TCRdb copy retains only in-frame clones and omits some. The repertoire includes about 120,000 clones, around 73% of them detected once, and approximately 1.6% sits in the top ten. Sequencing input: PBMCs. The source of these receptors is a female donor in good health and CMV-seronegative. Both conserved end residues are part of each CDR3. Each record gives: CDR3 DNA, CDR3 protein, J gene, CDR3 length, V gene, D gene, clone size. A D gene is named only where the DNA matches it firmly. Size tells how often a clone was seen (once, few, many) or the class of an expanded clone, and some rows leave it out.

cdr3_nt: TGTGCCAGCAGTTCCAGCGGGAGGGGAATCTACGAGCAGTACTTC
cdr3_aa: CASSSSGRGIYEQYF
j_call: TRBJ2-7
cdr3_length: 15
v_call: TRBV6-5
d_call: TRBD2
clone_size: -

cdr3_nt: TGTGCCAGCACCGACGGGAAACAGCAGATTGGCTACACCTTC
cdr3_aa: CASTDGKQQIGYTF
j_call: TRBJ1-2
cdr3_length: 14
v_call: TRBV27
d_call: -
clone_size: -

cdr3_nt: TGTGCCAGCAGCCGACAGGTCAGCTCTGGGGCCAACGTCCTGACTTTC
cdr3_aa: CASSRQVSSGANVLTF
j_call: TRBJ2-6
cdr3_length: 16
v_call: TRBV27
d_call: -
clone_size: -

cdr3_nt: TGTGCCAGCAGCTCCGACAGGAGCACCGGGGAGCTGTTTTTT
cdr3_aa: CASSSDRSTGELFF
j_call: TRBJ2-2
cdr3_length: 14
v_call: TRBV6-4
d_call: -
clone_size: -

cdr3_nt: TGTGCCAGCAGGCGGGGGGGGACATTGGAAGGAAGGTATGGCTACACCTTC
cdr3_aa: CASRRGGTLEGRYGYTF
j_call: TRBJ1-2
cdr3_length: 17
v_call: TRBV2
d_call: -
clone_size: -

cdr3_nt: TGCAGCGCAGCAGACACCTATAGCAATCAGCCCCAGCATTTT
cdr3_aa: CSAADTYSNQPQHF
j_call: TRBJ1-5
cdr3_length: 14
v_call: TRBV29-1
d_call: -
clone_size: -

cdr3_nt: TGTGCCAGCAGCAAAAGGAGGACAGGGACTGGAAACACCATATATTTT
cdr3_aa: CASSKRRTGTGNTIYF
j_call: TRBJ1-3
cdr3_length: 16
v_call: TRBV21-1
d_call: -
clone_size: few

cdr3_nt: TGTGCCAGCAGTCCGATCGGGTCCTACGAGCAGTACTTC
cdr3_aa: CASSPIGSYEQYF
j_call: TRBJ2-7
cdr3_length: 13
v_call: TRBV27
d_call: -
clone_size: -

cdr3_nt: TGTGCCAGCAGCGTTAAGGTACAGGGCGGTGAGCAGTTCTTC
cdr3_aa: CASSVKVQGGEQFF
j_call: TRBJ2-1
cdr3_length: 14
v_call: TRBV9
d_call: -
clone_size: -

cdr3_nt: TGCAGCGTTGCGGACAGGGCCTACGAGCAGTACTTC
cdr3_aa: CSVADRAYEQYF
j_call: TRBJ2-7
cdr3_length: 12
v_call: TRBV29-1
d_call: TRBD1
clone_size: -

cdr3_nt: TGTGCCAGCAGTTCCTACGGGACTAATGCCTACGAGCAGTACTTC
cdr3_aa: CASSSYGTNAYEQYF
j_call: TRBJ2-7
cdr3_length: 15
v_call: TRBV6-1
d_call: TRBD2
clone_size: once

cdr3_nt: TGTGCCAGCAGCTATGGACCCGCACTAACTGACTATGGAGGCTACACCTTC
cdr3_aa: CASSYGPALTDYGGYTF
j_call: TRBJ1-2
cdr3_length: 17
v_call: TRBV7-8
d_call: -
clone_size: -

cdr3_nt: TGTGCCAGTAGTATCATTGGGGGGACTGAAGCTTTCTTT
cdr3_aa: CASSIIGGTEAFF
j_call: TRBJ1-1
cdr3_length: 13
v_call: TRBV19
d_call: -
clone_size: few

cdr3_nt: TGTGCCAGTTCGCAGGGGGTGCGATATGGCTACACCTTC
cdr3_aa: CASSQGVRYGYTF
j_call: TRBJ1-2
cdr3_length: 13
v_call: TRBV19
d_call: TRBD1
clone_size: -

cdr3_nt: TGTGCCACCTCCCTTATAAACACCGGGGAGCTGTTTTTT
cdr3_aa: CATSLINTGELFF
j_call: TRBJ2-2
cdr3_length: 13
v_call: TRBV7-2
d_call: -
clone_size: -

cdr3_nt: TGTGCCAGCAGCCGTGGACTAGCGGGAGGCCCCGGGGAGCTGTTTTTT
cdr3_aa: CASSRGLAGGPGELFF
j_call: TRBJ2-2
cdr3_length: 16
v_call: TRBV5-4
d_call: TRBD2
clone_size: few

cdr3_nt: TGTGCCATCAGCCTAGAAGGATACGAGCAGTACTTC
cdr3_aa: CAISLEGYEQYF
j_call: TRBJ2-7
cdr3_length: 12
v_call: TRBV10-3
d_call: -
clone_size: -

cdr3_nt: TGCGCCAGCAGGGGACAGCCAACTAGCACAGATACGCAGTATTTT
cdr3_aa: CASRGQPTSTDTQYF
j_call: TRBJ2-3
cdr3_length: 15
v_call: TRBV5-1
d_call: TRBD1
clone_size: -

cdr3_nt: TGTGCCAGAAATACCCCCGGAGGGGACTACGAGCAGTACTTC
cdr3_aa: CARNTPGGDYEQYF
j_call: TRBJ2-7
cdr3_length: 14
v_call: TRBV5-3
d_call: -
clone_size: -

cdr3_nt: TGTGCCAGCAGCTTAATAGACTCTGGGGCCAACGTCCTGACTTTC
cdr3_aa: CASSLIDSGANVLTF
j_call: TRBJ2-6
cdr3_length: 15
v_call: TRBV7-3
d_call: -
clone_size: -

cdr3_nt: TGTGCCAGCCGGGCAGGGGCCTACAATGAGCAGTTCTTC
cdr3_aa: CASRAGAYNEQFF
j_call: TRBJ2-1
cdr3_length: 13
v_call: TRBV6-5
d_call: -
clone_size: -

cdr3_nt: TGTGCCAGCTCACCAGGCGGGAACACTGAAGCTTTCTTT
cdr3_aa: CASSPGGNTEAFF
j_call: TRBJ1-1
cdr3_length: 13
v_call: TRBV18
d_call: -
clone_size: few

cdr3_nt: TGTGCCAGCAGGGAAACAGGTATCTCCTACAATGAGCAGTTCTTC
cdr3_aa: CASRETGISYNEQFF
j_call: TRBJ2-1
cdr3_length: 15
v_call: TRBV6-1
d_call: -
clone_size: -

cdr3_nt: TGTGCCAGCAGGACGACAGAGTTAACAGATACGCAGTATTTT
cdr3_aa: CASRTTELTDTQYF
j_call: TRBJ2-3
cdr3_length: 14
v_call: TRBV13
d_call: -
clone_size: -

cdr3_nt: TGTGCCAGCAGCTCAGAACGGACTAGCGGAGAGACCCAGTACTTC
cdr3_aa: CASSSERTSGETQYF
j_call: TRBJ2-5
cdr3_length: 15
v_call: TRBV7-2
d_call: TRBD2
clone_size: -

cdr3_nt: TGCGCCAGCAGCCAAGTGGTAGCGGTCCCCAGCTCCTACAATGAGCAGTTCTTC
cdr3_aa: CASSQVVAVPSSYNEQFF
j_call: TRBJ2-1
cdr3_length: 18
v_call: TRBV4-3
d_call: -
clone_size: -

cdr3_nt: TGTGCCAGTAGCGTCAGCCCGGCGGGCTACGAGCAGTACTTC
cdr3_aa: CASSVSPAGYEQYF
j_call: TRBJ2-7
cdr3_length: 14
v_call: TRBV19
d_call: -
clone_size: -

cdr3_nt: TGCGCCAGCAGCCAAGAGGATCGAGGTTCACCCCTCCACTTT
cdr3_aa: CASSQEDRGSPLHF
j_call: TRBJ1-6
cdr3_length: 14
v_call: TRBV4-3
d_call: -
clone_size: few

cdr3_nt: TGTGCCAGCAGCTGGGACAGGAACTATGGCTACACCTTC
cdr3_aa: CASSWDRNYGYTF
j_call: TRBJ1-2
cdr3_length: 13
v_call: TRBV7-2
d_call: TRBD1
clone_size: once

cdr3_nt: TGCGCCAGCAGCTCAACAGGGGAGTTAGATCAGCCCCAGCATTTT
cdr3_aa: CASSSTGELDQPQHF
j_call: TRBJ1-5
cdr3_length: 15
v_call: TRBV5-1
d_call: TRBD1
clone_size: -

cdr3_nt: TGTGCCTGGATTAGACTAGCGGGGTCCTACAATGAGCAGTTCTTC
cdr3_aa: CAWIRLAGSYNEQFF
j_call: TRBJ2-1
cdr3_length: 15
v_call: TRBV30
d_call: TRBD2
clone_size: -

cdr3_nt: TGTGCCAGTAGTGCTAGACAGGGGTCCTTCTCTGGGGCCAACGTCCTGACTTTC
cdr3_aa: CASSARQGSFSGANVLTF
j_call: TRBJ2-6
cdr3_length: 18
v_call: TRBV19
d_call: TRBD1
clone_size: -